The TCR beta chain described here comes from a study of cytomegalovirus exposure and HLA in healthy donors. The CDR3 spans 16 residues. From germline, CDR1 is WSHSY and CDR2 SAAADI. This PCR relied on a set of 60 Vbeta primers and 13 Jbeta primers. Here immunoSEQ multiplex PCR was the method, and the copy in TCRdb shows in-frame clones only, minus some. The sample holds about 160,000 clones, 80% to 85% seen once. Findings and caveats of the study: TCR beta sequences reportedly predicted most subjects' HLA-A and HLA-B alleles accurately. In a later analysis, at a false discovery rate of 0.05, 16,951 TCR beta sequences were associated with HLA alleles.

Only one count was recorded for this clone. Antigen unknown. The sequence came from a man aged 25 to 40 in good health and CMV-seronegative. The sample was PBMCs. The rearrangement uses TRBV10-2 and TRBJ2-5; 7 bases are shared with TRBD2. The end of the DNA fits TRBJ2-7 better, so the J call may be wrong. This CDR3 is CASRSGGGGGIYEQYF. In nucleotides, the CDR3 is TGCGCCAGCAGGTCCGGGGGTGGGGGGGGGATCTACGAGCAGTACTTC.